The 10 T cell receptor beta chains below all came from one sample that was sequenced in a study of blood T cell repertoires in COVID-19. Here immunoSEQ multiplex PCR was the method, and the copy in TCRdb shows in-frame clones only, minus some. The table lists hundreds of thousands of clones, more than 75% of them singletons. Material for sequencing was peripheral blood. Receptors originate from a human donor in a cohort sampled during active COVID-19.

The chain carries TRBV11-2 and TRBJ2-7; 7 bases are a match to TRBD2. CDR1 and CDR2 from the germline V gene are SGHAT and FQNNGV. J lost 0 bases, V lost 3 bases, and 5 bases had no gene match. This CDR3 spans 15 amino acids. The CDR3 sequence is CASSLAGVSSYEQYF. In nucleotides, the CDR3 is TGTGCCAGCAGCTTGGCGGGGGTAAGCTCCTACGAGCAGTACTTC.

The chain joins TRBV3-1 (or the pseudogene TRBV3-2) to TRBJ2-7; perhaps TRBD2 as D (6 bases). The CDR3 covers 15 residues. Germline V lookup: CDR1 LGHDT, CDR2 YNNKEL (reference sequence). Trimming took off 3 bases at V and 5 bases at J, with 17 bases between the two ends. CDR3 sequence: CASSHPGLGSDEQYF. The CDR3 DNA follows: TGTGCCAGCAGCCATCCGGGACTCGGCTCTGACGAGCAGTACTTC.

This clone has just one count. V and J are TRBV6-5 and TRBJ2-7; D gene unclear. This CDR3 has 14 residues. The V end lost 6 bases, the J end lost 2 bases, and 14 bases lay between the germline ends. The germline V gene encodes CDR1 MNHEY and CDR2 SVGAGI. The CDR3 reads CASSPPTAPYEQYF. As DNA, the CDR3 is TGTGCCAGCAGCCCCCCCACAGCCCCCTACGAGCAGTACTTC.

This sequence joins TRBV29-1 and TRBJ1-1; a possible D gene is TRBD1 (5 bases). The CDR3 has 14 amino acids. V lost 6 bases and J lost 2, with 16 bases in between. Germline CDR1 reads SQVTM; CDR2 reads ANQGSEA. The CDR3 region has the DNA TGCAGCGTGGACCGGACGGGGGAAAACACTGAAGCTTTCTTT. Its protein is CSVDRTGENTEAFF.

This chain uses TRBV2 with TRBJ2-1; TRBD2 aligns across 9 bases. The ends lost 8 bases at V and 5 bases at J; junction bases unmatched: 10. The CDR3 totals 15 residues. Germline V gene lookup returns CDR1 SNHLY and CDR2 FYNNEI. CDR3 in amino acids: CASRGPGGGDNEQFF. For the CDR3, the DNA is TGTGCCAGCCGAGGCCCTGGCGGGGGGGACAATGAGCAGTTCTTC.

V usage is TRBV28 and J usage is TRBJ2-2, with TRBD1 matching 8 bases. V lost 8 bases and J lost 6; bases outside the gene matches: 5. The CDR3 has 13 residues. Germline loops: CDR1 MDHEN, CDR2 SYDVKM. The CDR3 nucleotides are TGTGCCAGCTCAGGGGGCCACGCCGGGGAGCTGTTTTTT. Translated: CASSGGHAGELFF.

The chain is built from TRBV5-1 and TRBJ1-4, with D maybe TRBD1 (6 bases). The CDR3 is made up of 15 amino acids. The V end was cut by 4 bases, the J end by 6 bases, with 16 bases between. Per germline, CDR1 SGHRS and CDR2 YFSETQ. CDR3 region: CASSPPEGGDEKLFF. For the CDR3, the DNA is TGCGCCAGCAGCCCCCCCGAGGGGGGGGATGAAAAACTGTTTTTT.

The chain combines TRBV3-1 (or the pseudogene TRBV3-2) with TRBJ2-1; 10 bases line up with TRBD1. Germline-derived CDR1 and CDR2 are LGHDT and YNNKEL (reference sequence). Trimming removed 0 bases from V and 5 bases from J; junction bases left unmatched: 4. The CDR3 sequence is 16 residues long. CDR3 region: CASSQDPGQGNNEQFF. The DNA for the CDR3 is TGTGCCAGCAGCCAAGATCCGGGACAGGGGAACAATGAGCAGTTCTTC.

V gene TRBV27 combines with J gene TRBJ2-7, with TRBD2 as a possible D gene (6 bases). Germline values: CDR1 MNHEY, CDR2 SMNVEV (reference sequence). The CDR3 is 14 amino acids. V was shortened by 4 bases and J by 3 bases, with 13 bases between the two germline ends. The CDR3: CASSSSGYLYEQYF. CDR3 in DNA: TGTGCCAGCAGTTCGAGCGGGTATCTCTACGAGCAGTACTTC.

V and J are TRBV19 and TRBJ2-4, with TRBD1 identical over 7 bases. Germline trimming cut 3 bases from V and 8 bases from J; bases unmatched to any gene: 4. The CDR3 runs to 13 residues. CDR1 is LNHDA and CDR2 is SQIVND in the germline V gene (reference sequence). The CDR3 nucleotides read TGTGCCAGTAGTATCGACAGGGCGTACATTCAGTACTTC. As protein: CASSIDRAYIQYF. Supplemented by reference TRBV19 and TRBJ2-4, the full variable domain reads DGGITQSPKYLFRKEGQNVTLSCEQNLNHDAMYWYRQDPGQGLRLIYYSQIVNDFQKGDIAEGYSVSREKKESFPLTVTSAQKNPTAFYLCASSIDRAYIQYFGAGTRLSVL.